The clone carrying this TCR beta chain was seen more than once but under ten times. Its antigen is unknown. Cells sorted as Tregs were CD4+, CD25+ and CD127-/low. V dropped 11 bases and J dropped 6; count of bases not matched to a gene: 7. The CDR3 consists of 12 residues. In germline, CDR1 is MGHDK, CDR2 SYGVNS. Full-length variable regions came from constant-region reverse primers plus semi-nested Nested Universal Primer A PCR. TCRdb ran MiXCR on the 5' RACE reads and lists one entry per CDR3 protein. The sample includes 35,000 to 45,000 distinct CDR3 sequences, 20% to 25% of them seen just once. General study points: The larger cohort examined one V-J beta rearrangement, not whole repertoires.

The sample taken for sequencing was Tregs sorted from a lymph node. The rearrangement links TRBV25-1 to TRBJ1-2; TRBD1 agrees at 9 bases. This TCR was recovered from a female donor with breast cancer. CDR3 sequence: CAHRDRDNGYTF. In DNA, the CDR3 is TGTGCCCACCGGGACAGGGATAATGGCTACACCTTC.